Each of the 14 T cell receptor beta chains below was sequenced from the same sample in a study of patients and donors after allogeneic stem cell transplantation. One entry per CDR3 protein results from TCRdb running MiXCR on the RT-PCR reads. The sample holds about a million distinct CDR3 sequences; around 17% are singletons and the top ten take around 6%. The sample taken for sequencing was blood, either unsorted or a sorted T cell fraction (not recorded which). Receptors were obtained from a human donor who was either an allogeneic HSCT recipient or a stem cell or donor lymphocyte infusion donor (not recorded which). It is not recorded whose cells these are; they may come from a transplant donor.

Written as DNA, the CDR3 is TGTGCCATCAGGGGGACAGGGTCACAAGAGACCCAGTACTTC. Translation: CAIRGTGSQETQYF. This chain joins TRBV10-3 and TRBJ2-5; 9 bases are shared with TRBD1. Germline values: CDR1 ENHRY, CDR2 SYGVKD. This CDR3 has 14 amino acids. J was trimmed by 2 bases and V by 6 bases; bases with no gene match: 4.

J is TRBJ2-1 and V is TRBV20-1, with D possibly being TRBD1 (6 bases). Germline V gene data show CDR1 as DFQATT and CDR2 as SNEGSKA (reference sequence). Trimming stripped 2 bases from V and 1 base from J, with 15 bases between. CDR3 size: 16 residues. CDR3 sequence (DNA): TGCAGTGCTAGAATAGTCCTGAGGGGGTCCTACAATGAGCAGTTCTTC. It translates to CSARIVLRGSYNEQFF.

The CDR3 loop reads CATSDPNRGNTGELFF. CDR3 sequence (DNA): TGTGCCACCAGTGATCCAAACAGGGGGAATACCGGGGAGCTGTTTTTT. J is TRBJ2-2 and V is TRBV24-1; TRBD1 matches 8 bases. Trimming removed 3 bases from V and 5 bases from J; junction bases left unmatched: 7. This CDR3 spans 16 amino acids. CDR1 and CDR2 from the germline V gene are KGHDR and SFDVKD.

This chain joins TRBV24-1 and TRBJ2-1, with 10 bases that match TRBD2. V trimming: 7 bases; J trimming: 5 bases; junction bases outside the gene matches: 1. The CDR3 runs to 13 residues. Germline CDR1 KGHDR, CDR2 SFDVKD. This chain's CDR3 is CATRGLADNEQFF. The CDR3 coding sequence is TGTGCCACCAGAGGACTAGCGGACAATGAGCAGTTCTTC.

The J gene is TRBJ2-3, the V gene TRBV5-1, with D perhaps matching TRBD2 (6 bases). The CDR3 runs 15 residues. The germline V gene encodes CDR1 SGHRS and CDR2 YFSETQ. Trimming removed 5 bases from V and 0 bases from J, with 13 bases in between. CDR3 coding DNA: TGCGCCAGCAGTGACGGGGGATCCAGCACAGATACGCAGTATTTT. This encodes CASSDGGSSTDTQYF.

This clonotype has only a few counts. This chain connects TRBV5-1 to TRBJ2-7; D remains ambiguous. The CDR3 extends over 14 amino acids. Trimming pared 0 bases from V and 1 base from J, leaving 8 bases between. Germline V gives CDR1 SGHRS, CDR2 YFSETQ. The CDR3 protein is CASSLVIGSYEQYF. The CDR3 nucleotides read TGCGCCAGCAGCTTGGTAATCGGATCCTACGAGCAGTACTTC.

This clonotype was observed a handful of times. V is TRBV10-3 and J is TRBJ2-1; TRBD1 matches 7 bases. Per germline, CDR1 ENHRY and CDR2 SYGVKD. Trimming cost V 4 bases and J 4 bases; bases outside gene matches: 7. The CDR3 loop spans 15 amino acids. CDR3 sequence (DNA): TGTGCCATCAGTGCCGTACCGGGACAGTACAATGAGCAGTTCTTC. It codes for CAISAVPGQYNEQFF.

This clonotype came up many times. The chain is built from TRBV12-3 or TRBV12-4 and TRBJ2-1; 7 positions match TRBD2. The CDR3 is 15 residues long. V was clipped by 4 bases and J by 7 bases; unmatched bases: 10. The CDR3 region is CASSSTRLAKNEQFF. For the CDR3, the DNA is TGTGCCAGCAGTTCGACTCGACTAGCTAAGAATGAGCAGTTCTTC.

This clonotype was seen more than once but under ten times. The chain combines TRBV24-1 with TRBJ1-5, with D perhaps TRBD1 (6 bases). V was cut by 5 bases and J by 3 bases, with 13 bases left in between. CDR1 is KGHDR and CDR2 is SFDVKD in the germline V gene. The CDR3 totals 15 residues. This CDR3 reads CATSGRTVSNQPQHF. CDR3 DNA sequence: TGTGCCACCAGTGGTAGGACAGTTTCCAATCAGCCCCAGCATTTT.

In this sample, this clonotype turned up a few times. The genes are TRBV10-3 and TRBJ1-2; possible D gene TRBD1, 5 bases. V gave up 3 bases and J gave up 2 bases, with 13 bases separating them. Germline assignment: CDR1 ENHRY and CDR2 SYGVKD. This CDR3 is built from 15 residues. DNA of the CDR3: TGTGCCATCAGTGACCCCAAGACAGCGAACTATGGCTACACCTTC. Its protein product is CAISDPKTANYGYTF.

The chain has TRBV29-1 and TRBJ2-5, with TRBD1 matching over 12 bases. Germline-derived CDR1 and CDR2 are SQVTM and ANQGSEA. This CDR3 is 15 amino acids long. Trimming cost V 7 bases and J 5 bases; bases outside gene matches: 11. CDR3 sequence: CSASKGQGARETQYF. The DNA for the CDR3 is TGCAGCGCTTCTAAGGGACAGGGGGCGCGTGAGACCCAGTACTTC.

The table lists this clonotype with many counts. The J gene is TRBJ1-1, the V gene TRBV29-1; D unresolved. Looked up from germline, CDR1 is SQVTM and CDR2 is ANQGSEA. Trimming cost V 2 bases and J 4 bases, with 5 bases left between them. This CDR3 has 11 residues. The CDR3 bases are TGCAGCGTTGAAATTGTCACTGAAGCTTTCTTT. As protein: CSVEIVTEAFF.

At least ten counts were recorded for this clonotype. The chain combines TRBV4-1 with TRBJ2-7; 7 bases agree with TRBD1. The CDR3 has 16 residues. V lost 1 base to trimming and J lost 0 bases; unmatched junction nucleotides: 6. CDR1 MGHRA and CDR2 YSYEKL come from the germline V gene. CDR3 bases: TGCGCCAGCAGCCAAGGACAGGGAGTGGGCTCCTACGAGCAGTACTTC. It is translated as CASSQGQGVGSYEQYF.

The chain combines TRBV12-3 or TRBV12-4 with TRBJ1-6; D gene unclear. V was clipped by 6 bases and J by 10 bases, with 25 bases between them. The CDR3 extends over 17 amino acids. CDR3 sequence: CASSPARGSFNGSPLHF. CDR3 in DNA: TGTGCCAGCAGCCCCGCCCGAGGGTCCTTCAACGGGTCACCCCTCCACTTT.